The 2 T cell receptor beta chains below all came from one sample that was sequenced in a study of vaccination effects on CD4 cells after COVID-19. No antigen has been assigned to these receptors. Assay: immunoSEQ multiplex PCR; the TCRdb copy retains only in-frame clones and omits some. Of more than 20,000 clones listed, 69% are singletons. Sequencing in the ViraFEST assay came after antigen-specific CD4+ T cells had been expanded with viral peptide pools, which were used to stimulate PBMC. The culture ran for 10 days, and then CD4+ T cells were isolated. Convalescent patients had PCR-confirmed SARS-CoV-2 infection between March and December 2020. Here the sequenced sample was CD4+ T cells from PBMCs cultured with SARS-CoV-2 spike peptides, taken before COVID-19 vaccination. These receptors were obtained from a human donor who had a prior SARS-CoV-2 infection.

The chain employs TRBV7-9 and TRBJ2-2; a weak D match, TRBD2 (7 bases). The CDR3 length is 15 residues. Germline-derived CDR1 and CDR2 are SEHNR and FQNEAQ (reference sequence). With 10 bases removed from V and 4 bases from J, the gap between germline ends came to 19 bases. The CDR3 sequence is CAINLGGAGTGELFF. The CDR3 DNA sequence: TGTGCCATCAACCTGGGGGGGGCTGGCACCGGGGAGCTGTTTTTT.

The chain joins TRBV6-5 to TRBJ2-7, with TRBD1 as a possible D gene (6 bases). Germline CDR1 is MNHEY and CDR2 is SVGAGI. CDR3 size: 12 residues. Trimming took 7 bases from V and 3 from J, leaving 10 bases between them. The CDR3 is CASKDRFYEQYF. CDR3 sequence (DNA): TGTGCCAGCAAAGACAGGTTCTACGAGCAGTACTTC.